This T cell receptor beta chain appears in the sequencing data of a study of OX40 agonist ivuxolimab in advanced cancers. The wider study: Partial responses were recorded for three patients, including one with hepatocellular carcinoma and two with cutaneous melanoma.

The germline V gene encodes CDR1 MGHDK and CDR2 SYGVNS. J was trimmed by 9 bases and V by 4 bases; bases with no gene match: 8. This CDR3 is 14 amino acids long. The repertoire was sequenced with immunoSEQ multiplex PCR; TCRdb's copy has only in-frame clones and lacks some. Of fewer than 90,000 clones in the sample, approximately 91% were seen once. This receptor was taken from an adult with an advanced solid tumor such as melanoma, head and neck, liver or kidney cancer. Sequences were derived from CD4+ or CD8+ T cells sorted from blood, sampled in a trial of the OX40 agonist ivuxolimab. V and J are TRBV25-1 and TRBJ2-1; TRBD2 aligns across 8 bases. CDR3 protein: CASSAGTRGIEQFF. The CDR3 DNA sequence: TGTGCCAGCAGTGCCGGGACTAGGGGTATTGAGCAGTTCTTC.